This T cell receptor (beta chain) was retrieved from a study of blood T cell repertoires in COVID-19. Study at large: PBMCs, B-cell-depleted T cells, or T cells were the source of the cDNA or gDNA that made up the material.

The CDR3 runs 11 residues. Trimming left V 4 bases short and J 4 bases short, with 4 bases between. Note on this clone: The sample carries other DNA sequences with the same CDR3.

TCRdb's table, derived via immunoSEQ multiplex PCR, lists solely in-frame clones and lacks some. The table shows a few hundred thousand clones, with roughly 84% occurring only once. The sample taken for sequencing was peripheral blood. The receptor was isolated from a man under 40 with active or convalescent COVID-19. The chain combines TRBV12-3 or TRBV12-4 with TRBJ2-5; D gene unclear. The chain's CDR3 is CASSSGETQYF. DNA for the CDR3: TGTGCCAGCAGTTCGGGAGAGACCCAGTACTTC.